The next 5 T cell receptor beta chains were all read from a single sample in a study of blood T cells in healthy people across ages. A J-beta primer mix and a sample-barcoded 5' primer were used in a second PCR of about 7 to 12 cycles. MiXCR was run by TCRdb on the 5' RACE reads, yielding one entry per CDR3 protein. The table lists roughly 900,000 distinct CDR3 sequences, about 28% of them singletons. Material for sequencing was blood. Receptors originate from a woman over 75 in good health.

This clonotype has just one count. V gene TRBV7-6 combines with J gene TRBJ2-3; D ambiguous. V lost 1 base to trimming and J lost 5 bases, with 16 bases between them. CDR1 and CDR2 (germline): SGHVS, FNYEAQ. The CDR3 consists of 16 residues. CDR3 sequence (DNA): TGTGCCAGCAGCTTAGGCGCACAGTCAGTCCGAGATACGCAGTATTTT. Encoded protein: CASSLGAQSVRDTQYF.

This clonotype appeared many times. This sequence joins TRBV7-9 and TRBJ2-7, with TRBD1 matching over 9 bases. Trimming took 8 bases from V and 4 from J; bases not matched to a gene: 12. The CDR3 covers 15 residues. CDR1 and CDR2 from the germline V gene are SEHNR and FQNEAQ (reference sequence). The DNA of the CDR3 is TGTGCCAGCCTCACAGGGGGCGAACTGCCTTACGAGCAGTACTTC. Residues: CASLTGGELPYEQYF.

This clonotype has a count of ten or more. The CDR3 is CASSLSGGETQYF. The CDR3 DNA sequence: TGTGCCAGCAGTTTATCGGGCGGGGAGACCCAGTACTTC. The rearrangement joins TRBV7-2 to TRBJ2-5, with D possibly TRBD2 on 5 matching bases. This CDR3 has 13 residues. The germline V and J ends were trimmed by 6 bases and 5 bases, with 13 bases remaining between them. Germline CDR1 and CDR2: SGHTA and FQGNSA.

This clonotype appeared a few times. The V gene is TRBV7-9, the J gene TRBJ2-1, with D possibly matching TRBD2 (7 bases). Trimming pared 5 bases from V and 6 bases from J, leaving 20 bases between. The CDR3 covers 16 residues. Germline V gene lookup returns CDR1 SEHNR and CDR2 FQNEAQ (reference sequence). CDR3 bases: TGTGCCAGCAGCCCTTGGGGGGGGGGCCGCGGCAATGAGCAGTTCTTC. This sequence encodes CASSPWGGGRGNEQFF. Drawing the rest from reference TRBV7-9 and TRBJ2-1, the complete variable domain is DTGVSQNPRHKITKRGQNVTFRCDPISEHNRLYWYRQTLGQGPEFLTYFQNEAQLEKSRLLSDRFSAERPKGSFSTLEIQRTEQGDSAMYLCASSPWGGGRGNEQFFGPGTRLTVL.

This clonotype was observed once. This may be a read error: a much more frequent sequence differs by one nucleotide. The rearrangement joins TRBV6-2 or TRBV6-3 to TRBJ1-5; 8 nucleotides align to TRBD1. The CDR3 spans 13 residues. V trimming: 10 bases; J trimming: 7 bases; junction bases outside the gene matches: 9. Per the germline V gene, CDR1 is MNHEY and CDR2 is SVGEGT. DNA for the CDR3: TGTGCCAACAACCAGGGGGCTGGACAGCCCCAGCATTTT. Translation: CANNQGAGQPQHF.